The 18 T cell receptor beta chains reported below all come from one sample, sequenced in a study of identical twins. MiXCR, run by TCRdb on the 5' RACE reads, gives a single entry per CDR3 protein. The table shows some 500,000 distinct CDR3 sequences, with over 11% occurring only once. These data were also reused for a study on yellow fever vaccine responses in identical twins.

Sequenced sample: CD4+ T cells sorted from blood. The receptors stem from a woman aged 18-35 years in good health.

In this sample, this clonotype turned up many times. The chain links TRBV7-2 to TRBJ2-7, with D perhaps matching TRBD2 (5 bases). CDR1 and CDR2 from the germline V gene are SGHTA and FQGNSA. Trimming cost V 2 bases and J 4 bases, with 9 bases left between them. There are 13 residues in the CDR3. The CDR3 bases are TGTGCCAGCAGCTTACCTACTAGGTACGAGCAGTACTTC. As protein: CASSLPTRYEQYF.

This clonotype was observed a few times. The gene calls are TRBV7-9 and TRBJ1-3; D is unresolved. The length of the CDR3 is 17 residues. In germline, CDR1 is SEHNR, CDR2 FQNEAQ (reference sequence). V lost 1 base and J lost 2, with 15 bases in between. CDR3 nucleotide sequence: TGTGCCAGCAGCTTAGATCGTGGCGGAGGAACTGGAAACACCATATATTTT. Residues: CASSLDRGGGTGNTIYF.

V and J are TRBV6-5 and TRBJ2-7; 8 nucleotides align to TRBD2. This CDR3 is 16 amino acids long. V was pared by 4 bases and J by 5 bases, with 13 bases of the junction left unmatched. CDR1 is MNHEY, CDR2 SVGAGI, per germline. The chain's CDR3 is CASSSSVKRERNEQYF. The DNA of the CDR3 is TGTGCCAGCAGTTCCTCCGTGAAGCGGGAGAGGAACGAGCAGTACTTC.

V is TRBV4-2 and J is TRBJ1-1; 12 bases are a match to TRBD1. Trimming took 4 bases from V and 0 from J; bases not matched to a gene: 6. The CDR3 covers 17 residues. Germline V gene data show CDR1 as LGHNA and CDR2 as YNFKEQ. Here the CDR3 DNA reads TGTGCCAGCAGCCTGGGACAGGGGGCCTCTTTGAACACTGAAGCTTTCTTT. It yields the protein CASSLGQGASLNTEAFF.

The chain recombines TRBV6-2 or TRBV6-3 with TRBJ2-7; TRBD2 matches at 7 bases. The V gene end was trimmed by 6 bases and the J gene end by 6 bases; junction bases not matched to a gene: 11. Germline V CDR1 and CDR2: MNHEY, SVGEGT. This CDR3 has 14 residues. This CDR3 reads CASSRTGTTGEQYF. The CDR3 nucleotides are TGTGCCAGCAGCCGGACCGGGACTACGGGCGAGCAGTACTTC.

As DNA, the CDR3 is TGTGCCAGCAGTTTAATCCCCCCGGGACTGGACACAGATACGCAGTATTTT. Residues: CASSLIPPGLDTDTQYF. The V gene is TRBV28, the J gene TRBJ2-3, with a tentative D call TRBD2 (6 bases). Germline V CDR1 and CDR2: MDHEN, SYDVKM. The length of the CDR3 is 17 residues. V was cut by 2 bases and J by 2 bases, with 17 bases left in between.

This clonotype came up many times. V is TRBV5-1 and J is TRBJ2-2; TRBD2 matches 10 bases. The V segment lost 3 bases and the J segment 13 bases; nucleotides outside the gene matches: 9. This CDR3 region has 14 residues. Germline CDR1 SGHRS, CDR2 YFSETQ. The CDR3 region is CASSSLPSGSWLFF. The DNA of the CDR3 is TGCGCCAGCAGCTCCCTTCCTAGCGGGAGTTGGCTGTTTTTT.

This clonotype has only a few counts. The chain recombines TRBV18 with TRBJ2-7; TRBD1 matches at 8 bases. Losses at the gene ends were 4 bases for V and 5 bases for J; bases not matched to a gene: 4. Germline assignment: CDR1 KGHSH and CDR2 LQKENI. This CDR3 contains 13 residues. CDR3 sequence reads: CASSLGQVHEQYF. CDR3 bases: TGTGCCAGCTCACTGGGACAGGTCCACGAGCAGTACTTC.

In this sample, this clonotype turned up a few times. V is TRBV29-1 and J is TRBJ1-4, with D possibly TRBD1 on 6 matching bases. In germline, CDR1 is SQVTM, CDR2 ANQGSEA. There are 13 residues in the CDR3. Trimming removed 7 bases from V and 3 bases from J, with 12 bases in between. CDR3 in DNA: TGCAGCGCCAGGGGACAATCTAATGAAAAACTGTTTTTT. Protein sequence: CSARGQSNEKLFF. Based on the CDR3 plus reference TRBV29-1 and TRBJ1-4, the full variable domain is SAVISQKPSRDICQRGTSLTIQCQVDSQVTMMFWYRQQPGQSLTLIATANQGSEATYESGFVIDKFPISRPNLTFSTLTVSNMSPEDSSIYLCSARGQSNEKLFFGSGTQLSVL.

The rearrangement uses TRBV20-1 and TRBJ2-1; 12 bases agree with TRBD2. Trimming cost V 8 bases and J 1 base; bases outside gene matches: 9. Germline V lookup: CDR1 DFQATT, CDR2 SNEGSKA (reference sequence). CDR3 size: 16 residues. Written as DNA, the CDR3 is TGCAGTATTCTCTCACTAGCGGGAGGATCCTACAATGAGCAGTTCTTC. Protein product: CSILSLAGGSYNEQFF.

This clonotype came up a few times. The chain couples TRBV7-9 to TRBJ2-6; D is ambiguous. Germline V CDR1 and CDR2: SEHNR, FQNEAQ (reference sequence). This CDR3 contains 11 residues. V was shortened by 11 bases and J by 4 bases, with 6 bases between the two germline ends. The CDR3 DNA is TGTGCCTCACGAGGGGCCAACGTCCTGACTTTC. This sequence encodes CASRGANVLTF.

The chain combines TRBV4-1 with TRBJ2-4; 16 nucleotides align to TRBD2. This CDR3 has 18 residues. Germline-derived CDR1 and CDR2 are MGHRA and YSYEKL. J gave up 1 base and V 4 bases, and 4 bases lay outside the gene matches. CDR3 sequence reads: CASSPGLAGGLAKNIQYF. The CDR3, as DNA: TGCGCCAGCAGCCCGGGACTAGCGGGAGGGCTTGCCAAAAACATTCAGTACTTC.

The genes are TRBV12-2 and TRBJ2-1; TRBD1, the table's D call, lacks a check against the DNA. TRBV12-2 is reported as a pseudogene. The CDR3 runs 17 residues. CDR3 sequence reads: CASRLGLLGHSYNEQFF. The CDR3 nucleotides are TGTGCAAGTCGCTTAGGTTTGTTGGGACACTCCTACAATGAGCAGTTCTTC.

V is TRBV11-2 and J is TRBJ1-1; perhaps TRBD1 as D (5 bases). The CDR3 totals 15 residues. V lost 2 bases and J 1 base, leaving 11 bases between the germline ends. CDR1 and CDR2 (germline): SGHAT, FQNNGV. CDR3 in DNA: TGTGCCAGCAGCTTAAGTAACACAGGGAACACTGAAGCTTTCTTT. Its protein product is CASSLSNTGNTEAFF.

The chain combines TRBV15 with TRBJ1-2; D might be TRBD1 (5 bases). With 0 bases removed from V and 4 bases from J, the gap between germline ends came to 15 bases. CDR3 size: 16 residues. Per germline, CDR1 LNHNV and CDR2 YYDKDF (reference sequence). CDR3 sequence (DNA): TGTGCCACCAGCAGAGATAGGGCAGGGCAGGGCTATGGCTACACCTTC. Residues: CATSRDRAGQGYGYTF.

This clonotype came up a few times. V is TRBV5-1 and J is TRBJ2-7, with 12 bases that match TRBD1. Germline lookup yields CDR1 SGHRS and CDR2 YFSETQ. The CDR3 contains 16 residues. J was trimmed by 2 bases and V by 4 bases; bases with no gene match: 7. The chain's CDR3 is CASSITGQGAAYEQYF. CDR3 sequence (DNA): TGCGCCAGCAGCATAACGGGACAGGGGGCAGCCTACGAGCAGTACTTC.

This chain joins TRBV11-2 and TRBJ1-4; a possible D gene is TRBD1 (6 bases). This CDR3 has 16 amino acids. Looked up from germline, CDR1 is SGHAT and CDR2 is FQNNGV. V dropped 5 bases and J dropped 5 bases, with 18 bases sitting between them. CDR3 nucleotide sequence: TGTGCCAGCAGCCTAAGACAGGCAGGTCGAAATGAAAAACTGTTTTTT. Protein product: CASSLRQAGRNEKLFF.

The sample holds many counts of this clonotype. This sequence joins TRBV29-1 and TRBJ2-7, with TRBD1 matching over 8 bases. Germline V gene lookup returns CDR1 SQVTM and CDR2 ANQGSEA. The V and J ends lost 5 bases and 2 bases, in that order; junction bases with no gene match: 8. The CDR3 runs 14 residues. The CDR3 spells CSVSIGTGTYEQYF. CDR3 coding DNA: TGCAGCGTTAGCATCGGGACAGGTACCTACGAGCAGTACTTC.